This T cell receptor beta chain was sequenced in a study of cytomegalovirus exposure and HLA in healthy donors. It was with 60 Vbeta and 13 Jbeta primers that the PCR ran. Clones were read by immunoSEQ multiplex PCR, and TCRdb kept only the in-frame ones, dropping some. In total, the table holds 90,000 to 150,000 clones. After removal of 3 bases from V and 7 bases from J, the junction contained 4 bases not matched to a gene. There are 14 residues in the CDR3. Germline V gives CDR1 SGHNT, CDR2 YENEEA. Sequenced input: PBMCs. The rearrangement joins TRBV11-3 to TRBJ2-4; 9 bases align to TRBD1. The clonotype comes from a man aged 18 to 30 in good health and CMV-seronegative. For the CDR3, the DNA is TGTGCCAGCAGCTTGCGGACAGGGGAGAACATTCAGTACTTC. This sequence encodes CASSLRTGENIQYF.